This TCR beta chain was captured by sequencing in a study of neoadjuvant anti-PD-1 for oral cavity cancer. CDR1 and CDR2 (germline): SNHLY, FYNNEI. The CDR3 contains 15 residues. The junction had 4 bases not matched to a gene; V was cut back by 6 bases and J by 3 bases. The repertoire was sequenced with immunoSEQ multiplex PCR; TCRdb's copy has only in-frame clones and lacks some. The repertoire holds 35,000 to 50,000 clones, 77% seen once, with about 5% in the top ten. The time point here: after neoadjuvant nivolumab, at surgical resection. These newly diagnosed stage II-IVA oral cavity squamous cell carcinoma patients had no prior systemic or radiation treatment.

This receptor was obtained from a person aged 40-85 years with oral cavity squamous cell carcinoma. The sample was PBMCs, taken after nivolumab (anti-PD-1) treatment. The chain recombines TRBV2 with TRBJ2-7, with 14 bases lining up with TRBD2. The CDR3 region is CASRGLAGGNYEQYF. In DNA, the CDR3 is TGTGCCAGCAGAGGACTAGCGGGAGGTAACTACGAGCAGTACTTC.